The sequence of this T cell receptor (beta chain) was determined in a study of blood T cell repertoires in COVID-19 (dated by TCRdb to the early 2020s). With regard to the full study: Collaborator samples came from the United States, Italy and Spain and covered acute and convalescent phases of COVID-19. Samples were obtained from the ongoing ImmuneRACE study (first 160 participants) and from 1,000 to 1,500 subjects provided by 6 global collaborators. Subjects who had been exposed to COVID-19, were actively infected with it, or had recovered from it provided the deeply sampled blood TCRbeta repertoires that made up the dataset. The sample metadata nearly always contained a de-identified subject ID, COVID-19 status, age in years and sex. The repertoires were released in a freely available public database meant as a resource for research on the immune response to SARS-CoV-2. HLA class I and class II types, where available, came from metadata supplied by the sample provider rather than from assay-based typing. The material from the prospective study consisted of cDNA or gDNA derived from T cells, B-cell-depleted T cells, or PBMCs.

About this clone itself: It has no known antigen specificity. No much larger clone exists at a distance of one base, and base qualities are not known.

What the study reported, not specific to this receptor: The amount of clinical and demographic metadata varied by source and participant and was provided uncurated.

TCRbeta CDR3 regions were amplified from genomic DNA using the immunoSEQ Assay, a bias-controlled multiplex PCR. Processing in the source paper ran as follows. Nucleated cell counts per sample were estimated from amplification of reference gene primers within the assay. To quantify the absolute abundance of each unique TCRbeta CDR3 rearrangement, sequence reads were collapsed and filtered. Productive Simpson clonality was computed per sample as the square root of Simpson's diversity index over productive rearrangements. TCRdb holds this immuneACCESS table with in-frame rearrangements only. Some clones are missing; in checked studies, unresolved V genes explain under half, and the rest has no known cause. Clonal size and the V and J genes are those of that table, whereas D and trimming came from the DNA. For this sample there are approximately 220,000 clones; around 87% appear just once. The ten top clones hold about 2.9% of the sample.

Each collaborating institution followed its own protocols to collect whole blood in K2EDTA tubes. For TCRbeta analysis, collaborators shipped samples in one of three forms: frozen whole blood, isolated PBMCs, or DNA extracted from either of those sample types. From V the trimming removes 5 bases and from J it removes 2 bases, while the gene matches leave 7 bases of the junction unaccounted for. The germline V gene specifies SGHTA as CDR1 and FQGNSA as CDR2. There are 15 amino acids in the CDR3, from cysteine to phenylalanine inclusive. The only DNA kept is the CDR3, 45 bases in frame from the first base.

This clonotype originated in a man in his 60s with acute or convalescent COVID-19. The chain uses TRBV7-2 and TRBJ2-7; the central 9 bases match TRBD1. Source material: peripheral blood. This receptor has the CDR3 CASSVGQGSPYEQYF. The DNA sequence follows: TGTGCCAGCAGCGTCGGACAGGGGAGCCCCTACGAGCAGTACTTC.